These T cell receptor beta chains were read from a single sample in a study of T-cell memory formation after mild COVID-19. TCRdb re-derived calls from the 5' RACE reads in MiXCR, one entry per CDR3 protein. The data contain 250,000 to 350,000 distinct CDR3 sequences, 15% to 20% of them singletons. Sequencing input: PBMCs or a T cell subset sorted from them (not recorded which). Receptors were obtained from a man aged 18 to 35 who had mild COVID-19 (a few samples of this study predate the infection). Cell type and time point are not known. Both conserved end residues are part of each CDR3. A D gene is named only where the DNA matches it firmly. The listing skips clone size in some rows; elsewhere it reads once, few, many or a size class.

j_gene: TRBJ1-1
v_gene: TRBV5-1
d_gene: -
abundance: few
CDR3nt: TGCGCCAGCAGCTTCCCGGGACGGATGAACACTGAAGCTTTCTTT
CDR3aa: CASSFPGRMNTEAFF

j_gene: TRBJ2-1
v_gene: TRBV5-1
d_gene: -
abundance: many
CDR3nt: TGCGCCAGCAGCTTGGCAGGGAATGAGCAGTTCTTC
CDR3aa: CASSLAGNEQFF

j_gene: TRBJ2-1
v_gene: TRBV16
d_gene: -
abundance: many
CDR3nt: TGTGCCAGCAGCCAAATGACCAATGAGCAGTTCTTC
CDR3aa: CASSQMTNEQFF

j_gene: TRBJ2-6
v_gene: TRBV5-5
d_gene: -
abundance: few
CDR3nt: TGTGCCAGCAGCTTGCTGTCAGGCCTTTGGGATTCTGGGGCCAACGTCCTGACTTTC
CDR3aa: CASSLLSGLWDSGANVLTF

j_gene: TRBJ1-4
v_gene: TRBV3-1
d_gene: -
abundance: -
CDR3nt: TGTGCCAGCAGCATGCGACAGAGAGGCGAAAAACTGTTTTTT
CDR3aa: CASSMRQRGEKLFF

j_gene: TRBJ1-1
v_gene: TRBV18
d_gene: -
abundance: -
CDR3nt: TGTGCCAGCTCACGGGATCAGGGGAACACTGAAGCTTTCTTT
CDR3aa: CASSRDQGNTEAFF

j_gene: TRBJ1-2
v_gene: TRBV29-1
d_gene: -
abundance: few
CDR3nt: TGCAGCGCTTTAGCGGGAGCTAACTATGGCTACACCTTC
CDR3aa: CSALAGANYGYTF

j_gene: TRBJ2-5
v_gene: TRBV3-1
d_gene: TRBD1
abundance: few
CDR3nt: TGTGCCAGCAGCCAAATTGACAGGGGGGACCAGTACTTC
CDR3aa: CASSQIDRGDQYF

j_gene: TRBJ1-2
v_gene: TRBV7-9
d_gene: -
abundance: few
CDR3nt: TGTGCCAGCAGCTTAGAATTTCGGGACACCCAAGGCTATGGCTACACCTTC
CDR3aa: CASSLEFRDTQGYGYTF

j_gene: TRBJ2-3
v_gene: TRBV7-9
d_gene: -
abundance: -
CDR3nt: TGTGCCAGCAGCTTTTGGGGGGGCCGAGGAGATACGCAGTATTTT
CDR3aa: CASSFWGGRGDTQYF

j_gene: TRBJ2-7
v_gene: TRBV7-8
d_gene: TRBD1
abundance: -
CDR3nt: TGTGCCAGCATCCCGTACAGGGGACAGGGATTGTACGAGCAGTACTTC
CDR3aa: CASIPYRGQGLYEQYF

j_gene: TRBJ2-1
v_gene: TRBV6-1
d_gene: TRBD2
abundance: many
CDR3nt: TGTGCCAGCAGCCAGACTAGCGGGGGGTACAATGAGCAGTTCTTC
CDR3aa: CASSQTSGGYNEQFF

j_gene: TRBJ1-5
v_gene: TRBV20-1
d_gene: -
abundance: few
CDR3nt: TGCAGTGCTATACGGGGCAATCCCCAGCCCCAGCATTTT
CDR3aa: CSAIRGNPQPQHF

j_gene: TRBJ1-1
v_gene: TRBV2
d_gene: -
abundance: few
CDR3nt: TGTGCCAGCACACCGAACACTGAAGCTTTCTTT
CDR3aa: CASTPNTEAFF

j_gene: TRBJ1-2
v_gene: TRBV20-1
d_gene: TRBD1
abundance: few
CDR3nt: TGCAGTGCAACCAGGGACAGGATTACATATGGCTACACCTTC
CDR3aa: CSATRDRITYGYTF

j_gene: TRBJ2-3
v_gene: TRBV7-2
d_gene: -
abundance: -
CDR3nt: TGTGCCAGCAGCTTAGTAGTGGGGAGCACAGATACGCAGTATTTT
CDR3aa: CASSLVVGSTDTQYF

j_gene: TRBJ1-2
v_gene: TRBV28
d_gene: TRBD1
abundance: few
CDR3nt: TGTGCCAGCAGTTTTGCGGGACAGAACTATGGCTACACCTTC
CDR3aa: CASSFAGQNYGYTF

j_gene: TRBJ2-5
v_gene: TRBV20-1
d_gene: TRBD2
abundance: few
CDR3nt: TGCAGTGCCGGGACTAGCGGGGGTTACCAAGAGACCCAGTACTTC
CDR3aa: CSAGTSGGYQETQYF

j_gene: TRBJ1-2
v_gene: TRBV7-2
d_gene: -
abundance: few
CDR3nt: TGTGCCAGCAGCCCGGGGGGGTTTCTACAGGAATATGGCTACACCTTC
CDR3aa: CASSPGGFLQEYGYTF

j_gene: TRBJ1-6
v_gene: TRBV6-6
d_gene: -
abundance: -
CDR3nt: TGTGCCAGCAGTTTACGATTCAATTCACCCCTCCACTTT
CDR3aa: CASSLRFNSPLHF